Each of the 20 T cell receptor beta chains below was sequenced from the same sample in a study of technical replicates of blood from a few donors. Repertoires were generated with immunoSEQ multiplex PCR, while TCRdb's copy carries only in-frame clones and drops some. Of tens of thousands of clones listed, roughly 94% are singletons. The sample comprised T cells isolated from PBMCs. These receptors were obtained from a human donor in good health.

The rearrangement links TRBV10-3 to TRBJ2-5; 7 bases map to TRBD2. CDR1 ENHRY and CDR2 SYGVKD come from the germline V gene. The ends lost 4 bases at V and 3 bases at J; junction bases unmatched: 2. This CDR3 has 13 amino acids. CDR3 amino acids: CAISAAGEETQYF. The CDR3, as DNA: TGTGCCATCAGTGCCGCGGGAGAAGAGACCCAGTACTTC.

The gene calls are TRBV18 and TRBJ2-7; D remains ambiguous. Trimming pared 2 bases from V and 2 bases from J, leaving 10 bases between. The germline gives CDR1 KGHSH, CDR2 LQKENI. The CDR3 runs to 14 residues. In DNA form, the CDR3 reads TGTGCCAGCTCACCAGGAAACAGTGCCTACGAGCAGTACTTC. Its protein product is CASSPGNSAYEQYF.

The rearrangement links TRBV6-5 to TRBJ1-2, with 7 nucleotides matching TRBD1. Germline CDR1 is MNHEY and CDR2 is SVGAGI. The V and J ends lost 4 bases and 4 bases, in that order; junction bases with no gene match: 9. The CDR3 loop spans 15 amino acids. CDR3 in amino acids: CASSSPGQTSYGYTF. Here the CDR3 DNA reads TGTGCCAGCAGTTCACCGGGACAGACTTCCTATGGCTACACCTTC.

The chain recombines TRBV5-5 with TRBJ1-2; D possibly corresponds to TRBD1 (6 bases). Trimming took off 5 bases at V and 4 bases at J, with 12 bases between the two ends. Germline CDR1 SGHKS, CDR2 YYEKEE (reference sequence). The CDR3 length is 13 residues. The CDR3 loop is CASSGQTGYGYTF. In DNA form, the CDR3 reads TGTGCCAGCAGTGGACAGACGGGCTATGGCTACACCTTC.

V and J are TRBV6-6 and TRBJ2-2; D not resolved. The CDR3 runs 14 residues. Germline CDR1 reads MNHNY; CDR2 reads SVGAGI (reference sequence). V lost 0 bases to trimming and J lost 3 bases, with 5 bases between them. The CDR3 nucleotides read TGTGCCAGCAGTTACTCTTACTACACCGGGGAGCTGTTTTTT. This sequence encodes CASSYSYYTGELFF.

V usage is TRBV28 and J usage is TRBJ1-2; TRBD1 aligns across 10 bases. The CDR3 runs 13 residues. Trimming cost V 9 bases and J 7 bases; bases outside gene matches: 8. The V gene's germline CDR1 is MDHEN and CDR2 SYDVKM. As DNA, the CDR3 is TGTGCCAGTCTGACAGGGGGCGACCGTGGCTACACCTTC. Residues: CASLTGGDRGYTF.

J is TRBJ2-7 and V is TRBV14, with 8 bases lining up with TRBD1. Germline CDR1 SGHDN, CDR2 FVKESK. Losses at the gene ends were 5 bases for V and 3 bases for J; bases not matched to a gene: 9. This CDR3 is 15 amino acids long. The CDR3 region has the DNA TGTGCCAGCAGCATTGGGACAGGCGGGATCTACGAGCAGTACTTC. Residues: CASSIGTGGIYEQYF.

CDR3 DNA sequence: TGTGCCAGCAGCTCCGGACTTGCTGGGGAAGAAGCTTTCTTT. Protein sequence: CASSSGLAGEEAFF. The rearrangement joins TRBV7-9 to TRBJ1-1; D unresolved. CDR3 size: 14 residues. Germline V gives CDR1 SEHNR, CDR2 FQNEAQ (reference sequence). V dropped 4 bases and J dropped 8 bases, with 17 bases sitting between them.

The chain links TRBV6-5 to TRBJ1-5; 7 bases align to TRBD1. CDR1 and CDR2 from the germline V gene are MNHEY and SVGAGI. V lost 6 bases to trimming and J lost 4 bases; unmatched junction nucleotides: 3. The CDR3 has 13 amino acids. The CDR3 protein is CASSDRVNQPQHF. The CDR3 DNA follows: TGTGCCAGCAGCGACAGGGTAAATCAGCCCCAGCATTTT.

This rearrangement joins TRBV5-4 to TRBJ2-3; D is undetermined. CDR1 is SGHNT, CDR2 YYREEE, per germline (reference sequence). The CDR3 consists of 13 residues. The V end lost 0 bases, the J end lost 2 bases, and 4 bases lay between the germline ends. CDR3 amino acids: CASSLDFTDTQYF. In DNA, the CDR3 is TGTGCCAGCAGCTTGGACTTCACAGATACGCAGTATTTT.

The chain has TRBV9 and TRBJ2-2; D gene uncertain. The CDR3 loop spans 12 amino acids. Germline CDR1 reads SGDLS; CDR2 reads YYNGEE. V was cut by 1 base and J by 6 bases, with 4 bases left in between. The CDR3 bases are TGTGCCAGCAGCGTAACTCCCGGGGAGCTGTTTTTT. It translates to CASSVTPGELFF. Using reference TRBV9 and TRBJ2-2 for the parts outside the CDR3, the full variable domain is DSGVTQTPKHLITATGQRVTLRCSPRSGDLSVYWYQQSLDQGLQFLIQYYNGEERAKGNILERFSAQQFPDLHSELNLSSLELGDSALYFCASSVTPGELFFGEGSRLTVL.

This clone was counted once. The J gene is TRBJ2-7, the V gene TRBV28; 8 nucleotides match TRBD2. V gave up 1 base and J gave up 3 bases; unmatched junction bases: 8. The length of the CDR3 is 16 residues. Germline V gene sequence: CDR1 MDHEN, CDR2 SYDVKM. The CDR3 region is CASSLSVLAGSYEQYF. The CDR3 bases are TGTGCCAGCAGTTTATCGGTCCTAGCGGGTAGCTACGAGCAGTACTTC.

This clone was observed once. The chain combines TRBV7-2 with TRBJ1-5; tentative D call: TRBD1 (5 bases). With 2 bases removed from V and 3 bases from J, the gap between germline ends came to 8 bases. Germline V gene lookup returns CDR1 SGHTA and CDR2 FQGNSA. This CDR3 is 14 amino acids long. The CDR3 region has the DNA TGTGCCAGCAGCTTATTACAGGTCAATCAGCCCCAGCATTTT. Protein product: CASSLLQVNQPQHF.

This chain connects TRBV23-1 to TRBJ2-2, with D perhaps matching TRBD2 (6 bases). TRBV23-1 is sorted into the ORF group, with uncertain function. Trimming removed 10 bases from V and 4 bases from J, with 10 bases in between. The CDR3 has 12 amino acids. The CDR3 loop is CANPGGTGELFF. CDR3 coding DNA: TGCGCCAACCCCGGGGGCACCGGGGAGCTGTTTTTT.

The V and J genes are TRBV7-6 and TRBJ2-1, with a tentative D call TRBD1 (5 bases). The CDR3 runs to 14 residues. V was shortened by 3 bases and J by 7 bases, with 13 bases between the two germline ends. Germline V gene sequence: CDR1 SGHVS, CDR2 FNYEAQ. CDR3: CASSFLQGRNEQFF. The CDR3 coding sequence is TGTGCCAGCAGCTTTCTGCAGGGCCGAAATGAGCAGTTCTTC.

This chain uses TRBV9 with TRBJ2-5, with TRBD2 matching over 9 bases. CDR1 SGDLS and CDR2 YYNGEE come from the germline V gene. The CDR3 length is 15 residues. Losses at the gene ends were 1 base for V and 2 bases for J; bases not matched to a gene: 3. The CDR3 sequence is CASSVSGGQQETQYF. CDR3 DNA sequence: TGTGCCAGCAGCGTAAGCGGGGGGCAGCAAGAGACCCAGTACTTC. Full variable domain (rest looked up from reference TRBV9 and TRBJ2-5): DSGVTQTPKHLITATGQRVTLRCSPRSGDLSVYWYQQSLDQGLQFLIQYYNGEERAKGNILERFSAQQFPDLHSELNLSSLELGDSALYFCASSVSGGQQETQYFGPGTRLLVL.

The J gene is TRBJ1-4, the V gene TRBV5-1, with a tentative D call TRBD1 (6 bases). The germline V gene encodes CDR1 SGHRS and CDR2 YFSETQ. This CDR3 comprises 16 residues. Trimming removed 3 bases at V and 0 bases at J, with 12 bases between. The CDR3 region has the DNA TGCGCCAGCAGCTGGGGACATACCACAACTAATGAAAAACTGTTTTTT. Its protein is CASSWGHTTTNEKLFF. Drawing the rest from reference TRBV5-1 and TRBJ1-4, the complete variable domain is KAGVTQTPRYLIKTRGQQVTLSCSPISGHRSVSWYQQTPGQGLQFLFEYFSETQRNKGNFPGRFSGRQFSNSRSEMNVSTLELGDSALYLCASSWGHTTTNEKLFFGSGTQLSVL.

The chain is built from TRBV5-4 and TRBJ1-2, with D perhaps matching TRBD1 (6 bases). The V end lost 7 bases, the J end lost 4 bases, and 20 bases lay between the germline ends. This CDR3 has 15 amino acids. The V gene's germline CDR1 is SGHNT and CDR2 YYREEE (reference sequence). The DNA for the CDR3 is TGTGCCAGCTCACACCGAGGGGGAACGGGCTATGGCTACACCTTC. Its protein product is CASSHRGGTGYGYTF.

The rearrangement links TRBV6-5 to TRBJ2-7; TRBD1 is a possible D gene (6 bases). The CDR3 runs to 15 residues. CDR1 is MNHEY, CDR2 SVGAGI, per germline. V shed 6 bases and J shed 3 bases, with 18 bases lying between them. The CDR3 here is CASRTGDQALYEQYF. In DNA, the CDR3 is TGTGCCAGCAGGACAGGAGACCAGGCCCTCTACGAGCAGTACTTC.

This clone was counted a single time. One junction end disagrees with the germline gene, perhaps due to a read error. This chain uses TRBV11-2 with TRBJ2-7, with 8 bases lining up with TRBD1. CDR1 is SGHAT and CDR2 is FQNNGV in the germline V gene. The CDR3 runs 14 residues. For the CDR3, the DNA is TGTGCCAGCAGCTTAACAGGGGGTTCCTCCGAGCAGTACTTC. The encoded protein is CASSLTGGSSEQYF.